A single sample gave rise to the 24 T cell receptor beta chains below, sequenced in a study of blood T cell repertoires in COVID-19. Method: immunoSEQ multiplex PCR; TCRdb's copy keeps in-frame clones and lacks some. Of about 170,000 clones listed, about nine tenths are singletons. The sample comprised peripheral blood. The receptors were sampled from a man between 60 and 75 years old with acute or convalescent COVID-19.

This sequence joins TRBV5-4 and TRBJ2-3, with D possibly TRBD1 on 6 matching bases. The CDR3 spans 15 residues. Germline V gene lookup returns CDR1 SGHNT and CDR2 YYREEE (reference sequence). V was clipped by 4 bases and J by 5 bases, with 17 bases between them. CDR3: CASSRAWQGQDTQYF. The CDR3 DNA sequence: TGTGCCAGCAGCCGGGCCTGGCAGGGACAAGATACGCAGTATTTT.

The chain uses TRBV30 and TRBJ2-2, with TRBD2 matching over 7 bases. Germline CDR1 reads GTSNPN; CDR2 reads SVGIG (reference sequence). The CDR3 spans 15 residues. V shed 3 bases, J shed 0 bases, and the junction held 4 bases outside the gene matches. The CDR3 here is CAWSLGLPNTGELFF. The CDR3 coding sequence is TGTGCCTGGAGCCTGGGACTACCGAACACCGGGGAGCTGTTTTTT.

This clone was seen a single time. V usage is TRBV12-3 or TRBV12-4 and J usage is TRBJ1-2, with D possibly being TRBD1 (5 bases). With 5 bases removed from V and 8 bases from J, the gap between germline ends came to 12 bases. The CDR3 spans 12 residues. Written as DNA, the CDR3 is TGTGCCAGCAGTACAGGCGGTCGGGGCTACACCTTC. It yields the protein CASSTGGRGYTF.

CDR3 amino acids: CATSDVTSGRTGELFF. The CDR3 region has the DNA TGTGCCACCAGTGATGTGACTAGCGGGAGGACCGGGGAGCTGTTTTTT. V usage is TRBV24-1 and J usage is TRBJ2-2, with 13 bases matching TRBD2. Germline assignment: CDR1 KGHDR and CDR2 SFDVKD. The CDR3 is 16 amino acids. J was trimmed by 5 bases and V by 3 bases; bases with no gene match: 2.

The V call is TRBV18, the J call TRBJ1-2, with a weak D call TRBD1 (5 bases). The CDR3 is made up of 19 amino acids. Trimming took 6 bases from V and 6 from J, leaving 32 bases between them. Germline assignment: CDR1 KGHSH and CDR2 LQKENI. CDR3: CASSTGFGSRQFKADGYTF. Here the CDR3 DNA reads TGTGCCAGCTCCACAGGTTTCGGGTCAAGACAGTTCAAGGCTGATGGCTACACCTTC.

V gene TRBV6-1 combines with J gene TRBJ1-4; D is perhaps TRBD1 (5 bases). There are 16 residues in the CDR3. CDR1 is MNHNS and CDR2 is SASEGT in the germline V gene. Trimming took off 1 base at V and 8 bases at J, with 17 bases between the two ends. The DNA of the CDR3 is TGTGCCAGCAGTGAAGAACAGGTCCCGGGTAACGAAAAACTGTTTTTT. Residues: CASSEEQVPGNEKLFF.

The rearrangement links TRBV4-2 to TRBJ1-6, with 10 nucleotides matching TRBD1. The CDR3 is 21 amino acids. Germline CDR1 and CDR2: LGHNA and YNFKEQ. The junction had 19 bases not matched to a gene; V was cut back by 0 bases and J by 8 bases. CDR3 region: CASSQDPSPLTGGADHSPLHF. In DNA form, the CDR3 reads TGTGCCAGCAGCCAAGATCCCTCCCCACTGACAGGGGGCGCCGATCATTCACCCCTCCACTTT.

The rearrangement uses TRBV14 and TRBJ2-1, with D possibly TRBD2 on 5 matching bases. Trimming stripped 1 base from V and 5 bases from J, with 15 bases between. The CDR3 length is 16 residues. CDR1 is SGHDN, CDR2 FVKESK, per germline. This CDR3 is CASSQGGGTFNNEQFF. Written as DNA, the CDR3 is TGTGCCAGCAGCCAAGGAGGAGGCACCTTCAACAATGAGCAGTTCTTC.

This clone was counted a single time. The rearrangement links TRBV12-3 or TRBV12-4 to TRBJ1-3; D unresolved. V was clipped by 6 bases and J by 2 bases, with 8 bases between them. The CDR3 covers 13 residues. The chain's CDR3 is CASSRSPGNTIYF. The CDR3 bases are TGTGCCAGCAGCAGGTCCCCTGGAAACACCATATATTTT.

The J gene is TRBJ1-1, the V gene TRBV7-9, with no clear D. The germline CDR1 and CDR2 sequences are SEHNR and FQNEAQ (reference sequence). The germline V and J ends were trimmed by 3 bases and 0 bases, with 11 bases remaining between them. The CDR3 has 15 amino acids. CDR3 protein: CASSFRPTMNTEAFF. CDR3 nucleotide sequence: TGTGCCAGCAGCTTCCGACCAACTATGAACACTGAAGCTTTCTTT.

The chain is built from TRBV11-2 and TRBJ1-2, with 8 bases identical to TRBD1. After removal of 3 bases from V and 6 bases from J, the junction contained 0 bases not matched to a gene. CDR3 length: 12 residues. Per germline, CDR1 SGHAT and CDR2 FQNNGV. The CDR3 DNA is TGTGCCAGCAGCTTGACAGGGGATGGCTACACCTTC. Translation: CASSLTGDGYTF.

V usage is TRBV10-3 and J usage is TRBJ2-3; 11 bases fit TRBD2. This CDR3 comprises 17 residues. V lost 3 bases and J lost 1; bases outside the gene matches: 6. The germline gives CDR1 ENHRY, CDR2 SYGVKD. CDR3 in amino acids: CAISDATSGDGTDTQYF. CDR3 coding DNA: TGTGCCATCAGTGATGCGACTAGCGGGGACGGCACAGATACGCAGTATTTT.

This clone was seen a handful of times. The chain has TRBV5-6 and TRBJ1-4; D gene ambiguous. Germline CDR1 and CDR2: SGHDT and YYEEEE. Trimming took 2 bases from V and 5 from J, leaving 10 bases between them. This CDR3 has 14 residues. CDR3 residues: CASSFGVGNEKLFF. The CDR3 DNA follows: TGTGCCAGCAGCTTCGGGGTCGGGAATGAAAAACTGTTTTTT.

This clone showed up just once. CDR3 nucleotides: TGTGCCATCAGCATGAACACTGAAGCTTTCTTT. This gives the protein CAISMNTEAFF. The J gene is TRBJ1-1, the V gene TRBV10-3; D gene unclear. V gave up 6 bases and J gave up 0 bases, with 2 bases separating them. The germline V gene has CDR1 ENHRY and CDR2 SYGVKD. The CDR3 has 11 amino acids.

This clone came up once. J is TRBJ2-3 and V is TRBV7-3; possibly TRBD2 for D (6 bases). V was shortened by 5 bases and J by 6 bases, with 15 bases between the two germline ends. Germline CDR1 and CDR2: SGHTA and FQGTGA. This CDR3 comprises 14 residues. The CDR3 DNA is TGTGCCAGCAGCCCCCGGGGGTCCAGGGATACGCAGTATTTT. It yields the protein CASSPRGSRDTQYF.

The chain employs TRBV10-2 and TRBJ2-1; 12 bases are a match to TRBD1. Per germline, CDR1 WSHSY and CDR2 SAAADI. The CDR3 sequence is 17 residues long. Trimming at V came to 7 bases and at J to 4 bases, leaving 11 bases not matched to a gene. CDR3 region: CASTSGQGATSYNEQFF. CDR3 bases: TGCGCCAGCACTTCGGGACAGGGGGCAACTTCGTACAATGAGCAGTTCTTC.

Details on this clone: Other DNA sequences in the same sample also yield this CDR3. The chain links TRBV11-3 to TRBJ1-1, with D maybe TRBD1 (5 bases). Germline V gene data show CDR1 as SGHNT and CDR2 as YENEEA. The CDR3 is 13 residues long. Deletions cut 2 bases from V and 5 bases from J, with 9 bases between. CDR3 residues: CASSLRRGTEAFF. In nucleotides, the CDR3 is TGTGCCAGCAGCTTACGGAGGGGAACTGAAGCTTTCTTT.

CDR3 sequence (DNA): TGTGCCAGCAGCGAGGTCACTGGGCAGCCCCAGCATTTT. Protein: CASSEVTGQPQHF. V is TRBV27 and J is TRBJ1-5, with D unresolved. The CDR3 sequence is 13 residues long. Germline V gene sequence: CDR1 MNHEY, CDR2 SMNVEV (reference sequence). V lost 6 bases and J 7 bases, leaving 13 bases between the germline ends.

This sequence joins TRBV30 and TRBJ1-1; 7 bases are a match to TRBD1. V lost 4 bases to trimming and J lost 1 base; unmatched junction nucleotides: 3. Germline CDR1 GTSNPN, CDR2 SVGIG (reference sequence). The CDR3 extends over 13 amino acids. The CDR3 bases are TGTGCCTGGAAGACAGGGTCGAACACTGAAGCTTTCTTT. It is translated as CAWKTGSNTEAFF.

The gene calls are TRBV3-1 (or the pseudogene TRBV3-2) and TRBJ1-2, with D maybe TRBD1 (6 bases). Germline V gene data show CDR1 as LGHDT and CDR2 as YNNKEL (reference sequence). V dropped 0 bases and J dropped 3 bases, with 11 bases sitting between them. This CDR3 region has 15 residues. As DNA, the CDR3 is TGTGCCAGCAGCCAAGATTCCACAGGGTACTATGGCTACACCTTC. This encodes CASSQDSTGYYGYTF.

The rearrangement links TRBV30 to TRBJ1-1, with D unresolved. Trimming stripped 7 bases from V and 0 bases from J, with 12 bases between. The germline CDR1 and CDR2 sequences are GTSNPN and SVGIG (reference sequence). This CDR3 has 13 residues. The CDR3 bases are TGTGCCTCGAGGCGTTCCTTGAACACTGAAGCTTTCTTT. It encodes CASRRSLNTEAFF.

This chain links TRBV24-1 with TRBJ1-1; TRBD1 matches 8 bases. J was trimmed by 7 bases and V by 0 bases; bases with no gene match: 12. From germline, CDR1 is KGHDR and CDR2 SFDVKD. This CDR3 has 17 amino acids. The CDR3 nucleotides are TGTGCCACCAGTGATTTGAGCAGGACAGGGAAAGAGATTGAAGCTTTCTTT. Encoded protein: CATSDLSRTGKEIEAFF.

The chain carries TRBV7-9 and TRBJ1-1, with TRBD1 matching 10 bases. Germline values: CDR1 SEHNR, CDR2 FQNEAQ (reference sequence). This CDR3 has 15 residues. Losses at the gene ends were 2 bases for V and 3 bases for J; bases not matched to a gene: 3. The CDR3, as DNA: TGTGCCAGCAGCTTAATAGGGACAGGGGACACTGAAGCTTTCTTT. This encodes CASSLIGTGDTEAFF.

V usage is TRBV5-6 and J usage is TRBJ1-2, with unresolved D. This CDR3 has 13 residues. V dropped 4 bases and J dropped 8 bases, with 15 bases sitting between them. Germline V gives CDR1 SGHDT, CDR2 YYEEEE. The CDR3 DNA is TGTGCCAGCAGCGAGGCCGGTGGAGCGGGCTACACCTTC. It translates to CASSEAGGAGYTF. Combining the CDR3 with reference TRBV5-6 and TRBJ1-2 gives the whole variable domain DAGVTQSPTHLIKTRGQQVTLRCSPKSGHDTVSWYQQALGQGPQFIFQYYEEEERQRGNFPDRFSGHQFPNYSSELNVNALLLGDSALYLCASSEAGGAGYTFGSGTRLTVV.